These 25 T cell receptor beta chains were sequenced from one sample in a study of OX40 agonist ivuxolimab in advanced cancers. Sequencing was performed with immunoSEQ multiplex PCR; in TCRdb, only in-frame clones are kept and a portion is missing. The profile shows tens of thousands of clones, about 90% of them singletons. The sample was CD4+ or CD8+ T cells sorted from blood, taken in a trial of the OX40 agonist ivuxolimab. All receptors derive from an adult with an advanced solid tumor such as melanoma, head and neck, liver or kidney cancer.

The genes are TRBV7-9 and TRBJ2-7, with a possible D match to TRBD2 (5 bases). Between the trimmed V and J ends, which lost 4 bases and 5 bases, there was a span of 9 bases. CDR3 length: 12 amino acids. Germline V lookup: CDR1 SEHNR, CDR2 FQNEAQ (reference sequence). This CDR3 is CASSSLGDEQYF. The CDR3 region has the DNA TGTGCCAGCAGCTCTCTCGGGGACGAGCAGTACTTC.

This chain uses TRBV4-3 with TRBJ1-2; perhaps TRBD1 as D (5 bases). Germline V gene sequence: CDR1 LGHNA, CDR2 YSLEER. This CDR3 contains 13 residues. The V gene lost 3 bases and the J gene lost 3 bases, with 8 bases spanning the gap. The CDR3 sequence: CASSHVGDYGYTF. The CDR3 region has the DNA TGCGCCAGCAGCCACGTGGGGGACTATGGCTACACCTTC.

The chain joins TRBV19 to TRBJ1-1, with 7 bases identical to TRBD1. From germline, CDR1 is LNHDA and CDR2 SQIVND (reference sequence). This CDR3 has 12 residues. J lost 1 base, V lost 11 bases, and 4 bases had no gene match. The CDR3 protein is CAAGQQNTEAFF. CDR3 bases: TGTGCCGCGGGACAGCAGAACACTGAAGCTTTCTTT.

This chain joins TRBV27 and TRBJ2-7, with 9 bases fitting TRBD1. CDR1 MNHEY and CDR2 SMNVEV come from the germline V gene (reference sequence). The CDR3 sequence is 16 residues long. Trimming at V came to 5 bases and at J to 4 bases, leaving 12 bases not matched to a gene. The chain's CDR3 is CASSILQGQGFYEQYF. CDR3 coding DNA: TGTGCCAGCAGTATACTCCAAGGACAGGGGTTTTACGAGCAGTACTTC.

This sequence joins TRBV5-1 and TRBJ2-1; 12 bases align to TRBD2. The V and J ends lost 6 bases and 4 bases, in that order; junction bases with no gene match: 17. The CDR3 is 19 amino acids. CDR1 and CDR2 from the germline V gene are SGHRS and YFSETQ. CDR3 sequence reads: CASNGDGASGRAPYNEQFF. The CDR3 bases are TGCGCCAGCAATGGGGACGGGGCTAGCGGGAGGGCCCCTTACAATGAGCAGTTCTTC.

The rearrangement joins TRBV6-5 to TRBJ2-1, with TRBD1 matching over 9 bases. The CDR3 totals 13 residues. V shed 5 bases and J 8 bases; nucleotides not matched to a gene: 4. CDR1 is MNHEY, CDR2 SVGAGI, per germline. The CDR3 loop reads CASSAGTGYEQFF. As DNA, the CDR3 is TGTGCCAGCAGTGCCGGGACAGGGTATGAGCAGTTCTTC.

The J gene is TRBJ2-1, the V gene TRBV6-5, with unresolved D. CDR1 and CDR2 from the germline V gene are MNHEY and SVGAGI. Trimming took 6 bases from V and 5 from J, leaving 5 bases between them. The CDR3 contains 11 residues. The CDR3 coding sequence is TGTGCCAGCAGCAGCAACAATGAGCAGTTCTTC. Translation gives CASSSNNEQFF.

The rearrangement links TRBV5-1 to TRBJ1-5, with D possibly matching TRBD1 (5 bases). The CDR3 is 15 amino acids. Germline V gene data show CDR1 as SGHRS and CDR2 as YFSETQ. The V end lost 3 bases, the J end lost 3 bases, and 13 bases lay between the germline ends. CDR3 residues: CASSYEGTVNQPQHF. In nucleotides, the CDR3 is TGCGCCAGCAGCTACGAAGGGACGGTCAATCAGCCCCAGCATTTT.

This chain joins TRBV9 and TRBJ2-7; D might be TRBD2 (6 bases). The V gene lost 0 bases and the J gene lost 3 bases, with 10 bases spanning the gap. This CDR3 is built from 14 residues. Germline CDR1 is SGDLS and CDR2 is YYNGEE. The CDR3 sequence is CASSVAASDYEQYF. The CDR3, as DNA: TGTGCCAGCAGCGTAGCTGCTAGCGACTACGAGCAGTACTTC.

This clone was counted once. V usage is TRBV13 and J usage is TRBJ2-7; D is unclear. The V and J ends lost 0 bases and 1 base respectively, with 7 bases between them. This CDR3 region has 14 residues. Looked up from germline, CDR1 is PRHDT and CDR2 is FYEKMQ (reference sequence). DNA of the CDR3: TGTGCCAGCAGCTTAGGGCGTGAATCCTACGAGCAGTACTTC. It specifies CASSLGRESYEQYF.

This clone was observed a handful of times. This chain joins TRBV27 and TRBJ1-5; D is uncertain. V lost 2 bases to trimming and J lost 7 bases, with 15 bases between them. The CDR3 is made up of 15 amino acids. CDR1 is MNHEY, CDR2 SMNVEV, per germline (reference sequence). CDR3 DNA sequence: TGTGCCAGCAGTTTAGTTAGTGGGCTCAGCCAGCCCCAGCATTTT. This gives the protein CASSLVSGLSQPQHF.

This CDR3 reads CASSLASEPSTDTQYF. In DNA, the CDR3 is TGTGCCAGCAGTTTAGCTAGCGAACCTAGCACAGATACGCAGTATTTT. The chain couples TRBV27 to TRBJ2-3; possible D gene TRBD2, 6 bases. The CDR3 has 16 residues. The V gene lost 2 bases and the J gene lost 0 bases, with 12 bases spanning the gap. Germline assignment: CDR1 MNHEY and CDR2 SMNVEV (reference sequence).

The V and J genes are TRBV28 and TRBJ2-1; 8 bases match TRBD2. From germline, CDR1 is MDHEN and CDR2 SYDVKM. CDR3 length: 16 residues. With 1 base clipped from V and 9 bases from J, the junction kept 11 bases outside the gene matches. The CDR3 DNA sequence: TGTGCCAGCAGTTTATACCCGAGACTAGCGCTTTTTGAGCAGTTCTTC. Amino acids: CASSLYPRLALFEQFF.

The chain joins TRBV2 to TRBJ2-1, with 7 bases that match TRBD1. Germline CDR1 and CDR2: SNHLY and FYNNEI. V shed 6 bases and J 5 bases; nucleotides not matched to a gene: 13. This CDR3 has 16 residues. The CDR3 reads CASSAYDRETHNEQFF. The DNA of the CDR3 is TGTGCCAGCAGCGCTTATGACAGGGAAACACACAATGAGCAGTTCTTC.

The CDR3 here is CASRGTGVSGELFF. The CDR3, as DNA: TGTGCCAGCAGGGGGACAGGGGTGAGCGGGGAGCTGTTTTTT. J is TRBJ2-2 and V is TRBV2; 10 bases map to TRBD1. Trimming removed 6 bases from V and 7 bases from J; junction bases left unmatched: 5. The CDR3 runs to 14 residues. Germline CDR1 and CDR2: SNHLY and FYNNEI.

The rearrangement uses TRBV28 and TRBJ1-5; no definite D call. This CDR3 has 15 residues. Germline V gene sequence: CDR1 MDHEN, CDR2 SYDVKM. V lost 7 bases and J lost 0, with 13 bases in between. Written as DNA, the CDR3 is TGTGCCAGCACCATCCAAGACAATAGCAATCAGCCCCAGCATTTT. As protein: CASTIQDNSNQPQHF.

The chain recombines TRBV10-3 with TRBJ2-1, with D hard to call. This CDR3 has 15 amino acids. Germline values: CDR1 ENHRY, CDR2 SYGVKD. V lost 2 bases and J 0 bases, leaving 8 bases between the germline ends. The CDR3 loop reads CAISETESSYNEQFF. The CDR3 DNA follows: TGTGCCATCAGTGAGACGGAGAGCTCCTACAATGAGCAGTTCTTC.

The rearrangement links TRBV28 to TRBJ2-5, with unresolved D. The germline V gene encodes CDR1 MDHEN and CDR2 SYDVKM. CDR3 size: 15 residues. V lost 5 bases and J lost 9, with 22 bases in between. The CDR3 here is CASSPPPSEYEAQYF. The DNA of the CDR3 is TGTGCCAGCAGTCCCCCTCCGTCAGAATATGAGGCCCAGTACTTC. Looking up the rest from reference TRBV28 and TRBJ2-5 gives the full variable domain: DVKVTQSSRYLVKRTGEKVFLECVQDMDHENMFWYRQDPGLGLRLIYFSYDVKMKEKGDIPEGYSVSREKKERFSLILESASTNQTSMYLCASSPPPSEYEAQYFGPGTRLLVL.

Worth noting for this clone: A much larger clone differs from this one at a single base, so this may be a read error. This sequence joins TRBV6-4 and TRBJ2-2; D is tentatively TRBD1 or TRBD2 (5 bases each). The V gene lost 2 bases and the J gene lost 6 bases, with 7 bases spanning the gap. CDR3 size: 13 residues. The V gene's germline CDR1 is MRHNA and CDR2 SNTAGT. CDR3 residues: CASSDRDAGELFF. For the CDR3, the DNA is TGTGCCAGCAGTGACAGGGACGCCGGGGAGCTGTTTTTT.

The chain uses TRBV4-3 and TRBJ2-3; D may match TRBD1 or TRBD2 (5 bases each). Germline CDR1 and CDR2: LGHNA and YSLEER. This CDR3 comprises 16 residues. The V end was cut by 4 bases, the J end by 3 bases, with 17 bases between. CDR3 nucleotide sequence: TGCGCCAGCAGCCTACTCTTAGGAGGACATACAGATACGCAGTATTTT. Encoded protein: CASSLLLGGHTDTQYF.

This sequence joins TRBV5-1 and TRBJ2-7, with TRBD1 identical over 11 bases. From germline, CDR1 is SGHRS and CDR2 YFSETQ. V lost 5 bases, J lost 2 bases, and 0 bases stayed unmatched. The CDR3 has 13 residues. The CDR3 sequence: CASRGQGAYEQYF. The CDR3 nucleotides read TGCGCCAGCAGGGGACAGGGGGCCTACGAGCAGTACTTC.

The genes are TRBV4-2 and TRBJ1-1; D possibly corresponds to TRBD1 (6 bases). Trimming left V 5 bases short and J 6 bases short, with 16 bases between. The CDR3 consists of 14 residues. Germline CDR1 is LGHNA and CDR2 is YNFKEQ. The CDR3 reads CASSKGTTSAEAFF. DNA for the CDR3: TGTGCCAGCAGCAAAGGGACAACAAGTGCTGAAGCTTTCTTT.

The chain is built from TRBV6-5 and TRBJ2-1, with D uncertain. The CDR3 runs to 12 residues. Trimming cost V 6 bases and J 15 bases, with 18 bases left between them. Germline V lookup: CDR1 MNHEY, CDR2 SVGAGI. This CDR3 is CASSPFGRLGFF. CDR3 nucleotides: TGTGCCAGCAGCCCCTTTGGCCGTTTAGGGTTCTTC.

The rearrangement uses TRBV25-1 and TRBJ2-7; perhaps TRBD2 as D (5 bases). The CDR3 sequence is 13 residues long. Germline V lookup: CDR1 MGHDK, CDR2 SYGVNS. V was cut by 10 bases and J by 3 bases, with 16 bases left in between. CDR3 protein: CATTGGGNYEQYF. In DNA form, the CDR3 reads TGTGCCACCACTGGAGGAGGAAACTACGAGCAGTACTTC.

The chain recombines TRBV27 with TRBJ2-1, with D perhaps assigned TRBD1 or TRBD2 (6 bases each). Trimming stripped 6 bases from V and 0 bases from J, with 15 bases between. CDR3 length equals 16 residues. Germline V gives CDR1 MNHEY, CDR2 SMNVEV (reference sequence). Here the CDR3 reads CASSWGAPSSYNEQFF. In DNA, the CDR3 is TGTGCCAGCAGCTGGGGGGCTCCTAGCTCCTACAATGAGCAGTTCTTC.